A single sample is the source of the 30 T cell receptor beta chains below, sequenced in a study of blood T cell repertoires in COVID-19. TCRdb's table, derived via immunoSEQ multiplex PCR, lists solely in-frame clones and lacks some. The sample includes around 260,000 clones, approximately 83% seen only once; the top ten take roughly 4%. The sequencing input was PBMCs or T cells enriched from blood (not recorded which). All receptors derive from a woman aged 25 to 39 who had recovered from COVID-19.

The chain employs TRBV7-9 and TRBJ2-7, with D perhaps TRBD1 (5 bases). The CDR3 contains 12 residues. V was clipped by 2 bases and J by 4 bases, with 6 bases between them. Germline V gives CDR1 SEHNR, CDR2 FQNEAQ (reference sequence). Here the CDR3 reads CASSLKGYEQYF. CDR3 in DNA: TGTGCCAGCAGCTTAAAGGGGTACGAGCAGTACTTC.

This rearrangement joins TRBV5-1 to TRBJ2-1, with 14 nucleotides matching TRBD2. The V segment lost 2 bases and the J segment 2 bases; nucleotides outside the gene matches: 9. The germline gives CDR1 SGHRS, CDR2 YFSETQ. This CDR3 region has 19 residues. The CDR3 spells CASSFAGTSGSRPYNEQFF. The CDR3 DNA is TGCGCCAGCAGCTTCGCCGGGACTAGCGGGAGTCGCCCCTACAATGAGCAGTTCTTC.

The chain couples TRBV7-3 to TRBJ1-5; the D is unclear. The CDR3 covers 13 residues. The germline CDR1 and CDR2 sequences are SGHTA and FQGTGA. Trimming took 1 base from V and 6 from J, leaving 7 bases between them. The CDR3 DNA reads TGTGCCAGCAGCTTAATTCCGGGTCAGCCCCAGCATTTT. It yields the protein CASSLIPGQPQHF. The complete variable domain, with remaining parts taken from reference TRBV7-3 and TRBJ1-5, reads GAGVSQTPSNKVTEKGKYVELRCDPISGHTALYWYRQSLGQGPEFLIYFQGTGAADDSGLPNDRFFAVRPEGSVSTLKIQRTERGDSAVYLCASSLIPGQPQHFGDGTRLSIL.

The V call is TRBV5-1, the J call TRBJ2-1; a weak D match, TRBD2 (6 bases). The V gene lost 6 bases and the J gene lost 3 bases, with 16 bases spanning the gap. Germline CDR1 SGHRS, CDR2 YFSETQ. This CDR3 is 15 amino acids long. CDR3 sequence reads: CASTGGLGVYNEQFF. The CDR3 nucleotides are TGCGCCAGCACCGGAGGGTTAGGAGTCTACAATGAGCAGTTCTTC.

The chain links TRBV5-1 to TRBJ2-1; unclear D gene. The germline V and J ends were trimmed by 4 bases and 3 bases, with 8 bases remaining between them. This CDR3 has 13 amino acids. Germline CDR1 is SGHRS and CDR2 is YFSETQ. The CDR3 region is CASSTENYNEQFF. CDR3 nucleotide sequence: TGCGCCAGCAGCACGGAGAACTACAATGAGCAGTTCTTC.

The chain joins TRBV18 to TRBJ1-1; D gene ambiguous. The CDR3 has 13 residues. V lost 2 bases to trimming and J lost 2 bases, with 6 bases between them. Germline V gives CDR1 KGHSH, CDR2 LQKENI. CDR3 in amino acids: CASSPNKNTEAFF. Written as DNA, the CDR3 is TGTGCCAGCTCACCAAACAAAAACACTGAAGCTTTCTTT.

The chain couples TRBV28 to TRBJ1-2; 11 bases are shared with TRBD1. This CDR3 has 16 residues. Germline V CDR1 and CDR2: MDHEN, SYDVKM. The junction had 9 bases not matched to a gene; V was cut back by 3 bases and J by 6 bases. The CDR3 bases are TGTGCCAGCAGTTTGCCCGGGACAGGGGGATCGGATGGCTACACCTTC. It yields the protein CASSLPGTGGSDGYTF.

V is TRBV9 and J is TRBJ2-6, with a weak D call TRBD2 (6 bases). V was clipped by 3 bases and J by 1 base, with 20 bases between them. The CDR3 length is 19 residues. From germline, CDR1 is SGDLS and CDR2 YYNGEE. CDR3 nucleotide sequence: TGTGCCAGCAGCGATACTAGCTCTTTCCGGGTGTCTGGGGCCAACGTCCTGACTTTC. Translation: CASSDTSSFRVSGANVLTF.

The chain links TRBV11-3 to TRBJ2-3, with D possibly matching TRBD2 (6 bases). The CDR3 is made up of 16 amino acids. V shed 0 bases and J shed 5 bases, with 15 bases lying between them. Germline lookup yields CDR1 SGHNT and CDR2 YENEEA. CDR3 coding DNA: TGTGCCAGCAGCTTAGATCAAGGGACTGGAGGAGATACGCAGTATTTT. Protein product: CASSLDQGTGGDTQYF. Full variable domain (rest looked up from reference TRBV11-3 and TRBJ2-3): EAGVVQSPRYKIIEKKQPVAFWCNPISGHNTLYWYLQNLGQGPELLIRYENEEAVDDSQLPKDRFSAERLKGVDSTLKIQPAELGDSAVYLCASSLDQGTGGDTQYFGPGTRLTVL.

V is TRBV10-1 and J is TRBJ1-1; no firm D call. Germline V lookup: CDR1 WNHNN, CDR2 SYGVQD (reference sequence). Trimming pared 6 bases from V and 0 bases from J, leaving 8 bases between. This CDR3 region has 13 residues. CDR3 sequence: CASRATLNTEAFF. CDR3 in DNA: TGCGCCAGCAGGGCGACACTGAACACTGAAGCTTTCTTT.

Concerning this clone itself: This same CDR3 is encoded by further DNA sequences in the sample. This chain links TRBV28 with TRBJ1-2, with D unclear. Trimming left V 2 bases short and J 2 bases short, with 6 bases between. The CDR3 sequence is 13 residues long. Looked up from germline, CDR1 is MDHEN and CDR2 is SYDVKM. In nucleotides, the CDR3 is TGTGCCAGCAGTTTAGGCAGGAACTATGGCTACACCTTC. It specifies CASSLGRNYGYTF.

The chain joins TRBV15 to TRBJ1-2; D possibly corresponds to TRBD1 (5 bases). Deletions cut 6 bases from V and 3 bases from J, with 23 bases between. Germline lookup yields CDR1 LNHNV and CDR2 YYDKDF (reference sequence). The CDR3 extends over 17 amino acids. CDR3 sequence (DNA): TGTGCCACCAGTCACGGACTTTTCGGGGACTCTGACTATGGCTACACCTTC. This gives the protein CATSHGLFGDSDYGYTF. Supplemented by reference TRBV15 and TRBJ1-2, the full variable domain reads DAMVIQNPRYQVTQFGKPVTLSCSQTLNHNVMYWYQQKSSQAPKLLFHYYDKDFNNEADTPDNFQSRRPNTSFCFLDIRSPGLGDTAMYLCATSHGLFGDSDYGYTFGSGTRLTVV.

CDR3 nucleotide sequence: TGTGCCAGCAGCCCTAGCGGGGGGCCCCACAATGAGCAGTTCTTC. It yields the protein CASSPSGGPHNEQFF. The rearrangement joins TRBV7-9 to TRBJ2-1; 11 nucleotides align to TRBD2. The V gene's germline CDR1 is SEHNR and CDR2 FQNEAQ (reference sequence). The CDR3 loop spans 15 amino acids. The trim removed 5 bases at V and 5 bases at J, leaving 5 bases unmatched. The full variable domain, in which reference TRBV7-9 and TRBJ2-1 provide the parts outside the CDR3, is DTGVSQNPRHKITKRGQNVTFRCDPISEHNRLYWYRQTLGQGPEFLTYFQNEAQLEKSRLLSDRFSAERPKGSFSTLEIQRTEQGDSAMYLCASSPSGGPHNEQFFGPGTRLTVL.

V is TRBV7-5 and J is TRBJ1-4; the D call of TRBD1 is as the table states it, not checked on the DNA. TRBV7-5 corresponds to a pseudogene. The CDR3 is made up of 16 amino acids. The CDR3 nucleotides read TGTGCCAAAACCCGGAGGGTTTGGACAGGCCCTGAAAAACTGTTTTTT. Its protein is CAKTRRVWTGPEKLFF.

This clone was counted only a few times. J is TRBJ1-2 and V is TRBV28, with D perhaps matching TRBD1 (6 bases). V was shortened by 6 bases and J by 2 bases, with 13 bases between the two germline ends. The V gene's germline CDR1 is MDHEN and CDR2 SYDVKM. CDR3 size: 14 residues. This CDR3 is CASRSDSSNYGYTF. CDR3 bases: TGTGCCAGCAGATCGGACAGTTCCAACTATGGCTACACCTTC.

CDR3 residues: CASRPQGGGYGYTF. The CDR3 DNA reads TGTGCCAGCAGACCCCAGGGGGGAGGCTATGGCTACACCTTC. This chain joins TRBV28 and TRBJ1-2, with 7 positions matching TRBD1. The CDR3 spans 14 residues. Germline assignment: CDR1 MDHEN and CDR2 SYDVKM. Germline trimming cut 6 bases from V and 4 bases from J; bases unmatched to any gene: 8.

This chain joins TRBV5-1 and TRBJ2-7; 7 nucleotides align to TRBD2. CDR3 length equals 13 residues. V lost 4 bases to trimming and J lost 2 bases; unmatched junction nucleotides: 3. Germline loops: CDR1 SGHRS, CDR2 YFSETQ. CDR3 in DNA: TGCGCCAGCAGCGGGACTATCGCCTACGAGCAGTACTTC. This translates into CASSGTIAYEQYF. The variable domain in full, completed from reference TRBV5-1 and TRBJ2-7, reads KAGVTQTPRYLIKTRGQQVTLSCSPISGHRSVSWYQQTPGQGLQFLFEYFSETQRNKGNFPGRFSGRQFSNSRSEMNVSTLELGDSALYLCASSGTIAYEQYFGPGTRLTVT.

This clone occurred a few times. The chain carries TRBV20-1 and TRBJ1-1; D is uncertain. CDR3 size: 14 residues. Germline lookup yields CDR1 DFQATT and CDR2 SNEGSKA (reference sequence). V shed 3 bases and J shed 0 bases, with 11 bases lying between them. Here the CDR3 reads CSASIRGMNTEAFF. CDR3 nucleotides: TGCAGTGCTAGTATTCGAGGGATGAACACTGAAGCTTTCTTT.

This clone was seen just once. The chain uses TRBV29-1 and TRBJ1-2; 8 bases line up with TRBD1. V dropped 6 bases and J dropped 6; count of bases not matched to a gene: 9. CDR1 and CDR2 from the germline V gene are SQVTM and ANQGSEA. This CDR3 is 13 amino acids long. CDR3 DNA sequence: TGCAGCGTGACCCCTGGGACAGGACATGGCTACACCTTC. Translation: CSVTPGTGHGYTF.

The CDR3 reads CASSKQGAGTTNYGYTF. For the CDR3, the DNA is TGTGCCAGCTCCAAACAGGGGGCAGGCACTACGAACTATGGCTACACCTTC. V is TRBV18 and J is TRBJ1-2; 9 bases map to TRBD1. The CDR3 spans 17 residues. Germline assignment: CDR1 KGHSH and CDR2 LQKENI. V trimming: 6 bases; J trimming: 2 bases; junction bases outside the gene matches: 13.

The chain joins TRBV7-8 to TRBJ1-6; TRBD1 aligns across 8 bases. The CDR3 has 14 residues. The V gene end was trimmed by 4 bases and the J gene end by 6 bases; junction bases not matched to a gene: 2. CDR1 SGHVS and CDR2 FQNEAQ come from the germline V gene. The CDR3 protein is CASSWDRSNSPLHF. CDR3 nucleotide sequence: TGTGCCAGCAGCTGGGACAGGTCTAATTCACCCCTCCACTTT.

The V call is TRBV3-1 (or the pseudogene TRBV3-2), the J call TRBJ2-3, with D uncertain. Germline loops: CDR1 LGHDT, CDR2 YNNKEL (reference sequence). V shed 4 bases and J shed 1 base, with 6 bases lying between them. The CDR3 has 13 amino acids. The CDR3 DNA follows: TGTGCCAGCAGCCTCCGGGGCACAGATACGCAGTATTTT. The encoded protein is CASSLRGTDTQYF.

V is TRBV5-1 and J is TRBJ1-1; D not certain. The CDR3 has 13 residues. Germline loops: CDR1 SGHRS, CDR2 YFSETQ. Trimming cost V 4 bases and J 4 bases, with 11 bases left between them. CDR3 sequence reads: CASSPRGGTEAFF. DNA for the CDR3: TGCGCCAGCAGCCCCAGAGGCGGCACTGAAGCTTTCTTT. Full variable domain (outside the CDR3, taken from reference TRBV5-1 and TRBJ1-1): KAGVTQTPRYLIKTRGQQVTLSCSPISGHRSVSWYQQTPGQGLQFLFEYFSETQRNKGNFPGRFSGRQFSNSRSEMNVSTLELGDSALYLCASSPRGGTEAFFGQGTRLTVV.

The CDR3 loop is CASSLGWRGDSSEQYF. DNA for the CDR3: TGTGCCAGCAGCTTAGGCTGGCGGGGGGACTCGTCCGAGCAGTACTTC. The chain recombines TRBV13 with TRBJ2-7, with 8 bases fitting TRBD2. The V segment lost 0 bases and the J segment 6 bases; nucleotides outside the gene matches: 10. CDR3 length: 16 amino acids. Germline V gene data show CDR1 as PRHDT and CDR2 as FYEKMQ (reference sequence).

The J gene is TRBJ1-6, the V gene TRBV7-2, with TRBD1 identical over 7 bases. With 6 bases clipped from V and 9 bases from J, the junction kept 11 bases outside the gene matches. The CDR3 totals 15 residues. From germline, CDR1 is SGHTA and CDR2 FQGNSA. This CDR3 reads CASRRPGTEGSPLHF. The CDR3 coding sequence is TGTGCCAGCAGAAGACCCGGGACAGAGGGTTCACCCCTCCACTTT.

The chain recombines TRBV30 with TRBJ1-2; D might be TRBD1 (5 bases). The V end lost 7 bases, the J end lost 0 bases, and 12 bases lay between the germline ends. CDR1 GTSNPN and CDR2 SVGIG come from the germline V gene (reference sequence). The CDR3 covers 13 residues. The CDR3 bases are TGTGCCTACCTTGGGGCAGCTAACTATGGCTACACCTTC. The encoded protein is CAYLGAANYGYTF.

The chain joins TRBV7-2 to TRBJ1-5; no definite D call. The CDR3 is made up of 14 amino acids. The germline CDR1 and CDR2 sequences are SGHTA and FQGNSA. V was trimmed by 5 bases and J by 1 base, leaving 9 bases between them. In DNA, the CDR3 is TGTGCCAGCAGCCCCCTTGCGAGCAATCAGCCCCAGCATTTT. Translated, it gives CASSPLASNQPQHF.

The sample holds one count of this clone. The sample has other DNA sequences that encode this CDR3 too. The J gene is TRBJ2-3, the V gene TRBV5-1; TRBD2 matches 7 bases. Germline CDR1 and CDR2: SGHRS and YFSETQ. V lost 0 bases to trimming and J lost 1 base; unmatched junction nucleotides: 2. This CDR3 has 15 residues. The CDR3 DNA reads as TGCGCCAGCAGCTTGGGGACTAGTGGCACAGATACGCAGTATTTT. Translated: CASSLGTSGTDTQYF.

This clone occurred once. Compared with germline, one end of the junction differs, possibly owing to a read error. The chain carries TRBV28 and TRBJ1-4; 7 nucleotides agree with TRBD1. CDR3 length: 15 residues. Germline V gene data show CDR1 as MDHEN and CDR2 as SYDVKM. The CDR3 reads CTSSSSRGSYEKLFF. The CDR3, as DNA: TGTACCAGCAGTTCCTCCAGGGGGAGTTATGAAAAACTGTTTTTT.

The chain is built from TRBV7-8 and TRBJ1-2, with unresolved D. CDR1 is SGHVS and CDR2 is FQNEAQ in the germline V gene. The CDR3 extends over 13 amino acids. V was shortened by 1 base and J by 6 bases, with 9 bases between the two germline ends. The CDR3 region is CASSLDHSDGYTF. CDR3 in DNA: TGTGCCAGCAGCTTAGATCATTCGGATGGCTACACCTTC.